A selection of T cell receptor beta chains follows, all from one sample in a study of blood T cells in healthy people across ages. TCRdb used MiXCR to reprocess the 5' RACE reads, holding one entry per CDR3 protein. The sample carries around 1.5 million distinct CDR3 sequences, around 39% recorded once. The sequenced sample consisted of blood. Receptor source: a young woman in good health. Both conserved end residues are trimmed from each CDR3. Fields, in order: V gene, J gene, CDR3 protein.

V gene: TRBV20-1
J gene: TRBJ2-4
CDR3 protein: SASPSGTSGNPKNIQY

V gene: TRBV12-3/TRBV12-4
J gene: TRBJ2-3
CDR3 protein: ASAPRSSTDTQY

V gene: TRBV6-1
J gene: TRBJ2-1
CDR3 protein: ASTIPGTSVDEQF

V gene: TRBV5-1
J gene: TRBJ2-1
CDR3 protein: ASSLGGLRSYNEQF

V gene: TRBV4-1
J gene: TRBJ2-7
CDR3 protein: ASSQVRASEQY

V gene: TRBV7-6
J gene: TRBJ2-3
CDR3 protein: ASTRGATTSTDTQY

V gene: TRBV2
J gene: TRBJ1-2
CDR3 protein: ASSELGGDGYT

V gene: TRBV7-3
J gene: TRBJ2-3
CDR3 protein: ASRRDYSTDTQY

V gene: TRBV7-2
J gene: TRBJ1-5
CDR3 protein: ASSLTTGGNQPQH

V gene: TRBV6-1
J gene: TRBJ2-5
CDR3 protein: ASSEGRLAGATQETQY

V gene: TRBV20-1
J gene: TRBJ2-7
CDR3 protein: SAPQRGSGYEQY

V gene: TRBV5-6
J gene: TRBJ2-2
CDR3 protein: ASSFPTGTRWETGELF

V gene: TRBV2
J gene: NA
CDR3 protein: ASRGIAGVEQY

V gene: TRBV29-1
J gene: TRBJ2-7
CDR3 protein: SVAASYEQY

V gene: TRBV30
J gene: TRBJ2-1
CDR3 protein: AWKLYRSSYNEQF

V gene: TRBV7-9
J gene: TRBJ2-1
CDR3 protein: ASSPAAGDNNEQF

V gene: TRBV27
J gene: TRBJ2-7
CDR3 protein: ASRAGPSSYEQY

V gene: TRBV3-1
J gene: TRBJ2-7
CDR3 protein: ASSQASLNYEQY

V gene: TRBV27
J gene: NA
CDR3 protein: ASRKGPVDEQY

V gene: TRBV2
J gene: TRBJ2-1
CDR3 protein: ASRGQGANEQF

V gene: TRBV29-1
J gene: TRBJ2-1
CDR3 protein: SVLVGFQAPRQF

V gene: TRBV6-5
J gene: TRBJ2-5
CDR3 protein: ASSPWEGQETQY

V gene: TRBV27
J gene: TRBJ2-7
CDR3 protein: ASSIPSGGGVNEQY

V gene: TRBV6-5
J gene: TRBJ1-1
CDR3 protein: ASSYDGGRPQAF

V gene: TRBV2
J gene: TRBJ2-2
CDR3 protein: ASSVFGGRGNTGELF

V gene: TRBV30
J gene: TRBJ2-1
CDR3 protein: ARRGRINEQF

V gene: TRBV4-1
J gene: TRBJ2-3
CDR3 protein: ASSQDYGDTQY

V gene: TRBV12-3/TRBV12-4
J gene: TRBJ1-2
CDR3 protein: ASRLRGQGGYT

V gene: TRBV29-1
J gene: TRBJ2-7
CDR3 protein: SVETLGQSRREQY

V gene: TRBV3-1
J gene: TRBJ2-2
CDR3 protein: ASSRKSPGPDGTGELF

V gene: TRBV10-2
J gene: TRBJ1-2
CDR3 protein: ASSQGRGYYGYT

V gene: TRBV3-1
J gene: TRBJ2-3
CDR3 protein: ASSPWAGGQDTQY

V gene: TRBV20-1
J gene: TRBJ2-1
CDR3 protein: SAPKPSDNEQF

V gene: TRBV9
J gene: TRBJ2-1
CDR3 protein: ASTAGTSGYSYNEQF

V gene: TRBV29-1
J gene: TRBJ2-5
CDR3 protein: SVRVSGQGLQETQY

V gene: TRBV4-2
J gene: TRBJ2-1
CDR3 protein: ASSQVWGLAGPYNEQF

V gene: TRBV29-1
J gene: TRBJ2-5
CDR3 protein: SVVGTQETQY

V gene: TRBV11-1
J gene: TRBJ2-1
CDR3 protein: ASSPGTSGSREQF

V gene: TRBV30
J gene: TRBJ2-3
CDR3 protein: AWSTAGGTDTQY

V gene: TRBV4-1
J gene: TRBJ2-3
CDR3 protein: ASSQPRGTSTDTQY

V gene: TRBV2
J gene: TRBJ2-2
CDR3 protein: ASRELGNTGELF

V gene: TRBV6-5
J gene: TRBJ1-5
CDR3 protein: ASSRGAGGQPQH

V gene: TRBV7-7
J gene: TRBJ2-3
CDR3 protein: ASSRIASDTQY

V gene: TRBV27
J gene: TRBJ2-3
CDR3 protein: ASSWGSGSVADTQY

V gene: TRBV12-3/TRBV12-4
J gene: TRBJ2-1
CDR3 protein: ASSLSGLAAPQSLF

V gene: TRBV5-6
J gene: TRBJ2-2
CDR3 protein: ASSLEWTGVAGELF

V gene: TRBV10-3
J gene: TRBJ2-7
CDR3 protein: AIKPGTESYEQY

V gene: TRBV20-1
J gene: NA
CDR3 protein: SARRSGRDPYEQY

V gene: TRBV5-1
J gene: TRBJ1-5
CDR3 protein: ASSVGTGDNQPQH

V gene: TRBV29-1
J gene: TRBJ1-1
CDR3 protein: SVESLTVRNTEAF

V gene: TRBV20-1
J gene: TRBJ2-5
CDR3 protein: SATSSGSSGNEQY

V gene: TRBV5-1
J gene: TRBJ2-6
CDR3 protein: ASSSRLRDDSGANVLT

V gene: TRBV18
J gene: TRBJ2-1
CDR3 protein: ASSPGLDEQF

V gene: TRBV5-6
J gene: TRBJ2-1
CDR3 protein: ASSTTGTYNEQF

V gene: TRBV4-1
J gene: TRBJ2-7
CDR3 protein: ASSQDAAGYSYEQY

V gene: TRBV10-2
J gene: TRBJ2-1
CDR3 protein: ASTDPGQPVSYNEQF